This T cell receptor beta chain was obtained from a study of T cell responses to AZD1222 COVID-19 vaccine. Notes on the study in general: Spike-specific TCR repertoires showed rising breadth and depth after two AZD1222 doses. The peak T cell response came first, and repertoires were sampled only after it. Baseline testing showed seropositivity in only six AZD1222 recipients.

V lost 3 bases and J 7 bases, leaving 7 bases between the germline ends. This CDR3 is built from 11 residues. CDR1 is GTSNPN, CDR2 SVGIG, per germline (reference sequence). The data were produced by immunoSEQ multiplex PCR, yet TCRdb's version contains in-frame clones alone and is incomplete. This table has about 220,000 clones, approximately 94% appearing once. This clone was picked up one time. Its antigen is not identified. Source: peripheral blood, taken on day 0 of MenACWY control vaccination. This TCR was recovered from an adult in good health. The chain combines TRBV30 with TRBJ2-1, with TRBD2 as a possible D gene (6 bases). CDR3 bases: TGTGCCTGGAGCGGGAGTAATGAGCAGTTCTTC. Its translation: CAWSGSNEQFF.